A single sample gave rise to the 26 T cell receptor beta chains below, sequenced in a study of blood T cell repertoires in COVID-19. Measured with immunoSEQ multiplex PCR; TCRdb has only the in-frame clones, and not every one. The repertoire holds 350,000 or so clones, with roughly 90% as singletons. Sample: PBMCs or T cells enriched from blood (not recorded which). The origin of the receptors is a woman in her 30s who had recovered from COVID-19.

The chain is built from TRBV4-3 and TRBJ2-1, with 9 positions matching TRBD1. Trimming cost V 1 base and J 3 bases; bases outside gene matches: 1. Germline V gene lookup returns CDR1 LGHNA and CDR2 YSLEER. The CDR3 contains 15 residues. Written as DNA, the CDR3 is TGCGCCAGCAGCCAAGGGACAGGGGTCTACAATGAGCAGTTCTTC. This translates into CASSQGTGVYNEQFF.

V usage is TRBV10-3 and J usage is TRBJ2-1, with D possibly TRBD2 on 6 matching bases. V was shortened by 0 bases and J by 7 bases, with 16 bases between the two germline ends. The CDR3 loop spans 16 amino acids. Germline V CDR1 and CDR2: ENHRY, SYGVKD. This CDR3 is CAISESSDGSLNEQFF. CDR3 bases: TGTGCCATCAGTGAGTCGTCTGACGGGAGTTTAAATGAGCAGTTCTTC.

The J gene is TRBJ2-1, the V gene TRBV7-2, with 11 nucleotides matching TRBD1. The CDR3 is 15 amino acids. Unmatched junction bases numbered 4, after V lost 5 bases and J lost 4 bases. Per the germline V gene, CDR1 is SGHTA and CDR2 is FQGNSA. The CDR3 DNA reads TGTGCCAGCAGCCGCGGGACAGGGGGTTACAATGAGCAGTTCTTC. Protein: CASSRGTGGYNEQFF.

The V gene is TRBV2, the J gene TRBJ1-4, with D possibly matching TRBD1 (6 bases). Between the trimmed V and J ends, which lost 9 bases and 7 bases, there was a span of 15 bases. The CDR3 extends over 13 amino acids. Germline CDR1 reads SNHLY; CDR2 reads FYNNEI. The CDR3 nucleotides read TGTGCCAGTTCCGGACAGCCCGGTGAAAAACTGTTTTTT. Its translation: CASSGQPGEKLFF.

CDR3 coding DNA: TGTGCCAGCAGTTCCGGGACTAGCCGTCGTCGGGAGCTGTTTTTT. Translating gives CASSSGTSRRRELFF. The rearrangement uses TRBV6-2 or TRBV6-3 and TRBJ2-2; 9 positions match TRBD2. V shed 4 bases and J 9 bases; nucleotides not matched to a gene: 9. The CDR3 is 15 amino acids. Germline loops: CDR1 MNHEY, CDR2 SVGEGT.

The V gene is TRBV7-8, the J gene TRBJ2-6, with D possibly TRBD2 on 5 matching bases. CDR1 and CDR2 (germline): SGHVS, FQNEAQ. V was cut by 6 bases and J by 0 bases, with 15 bases left in between. This CDR3 spans 17 amino acids. The CDR3 region has the DNA TGTGCCAGCAGACTTAGAGGGCCGCTCTCTGGGGCCAACGTCCTGACTTTC. Amino acid sequence: CASRLRGPLSGANVLTF.

Remarks on this clone: The junction shows a germline mismatch at one end, possibly a read error. This chain links TRBV12-5 with TRBJ2-2; D gene ambiguous. The CDR3 runs 15 residues. CDR1 is LGHNT and CDR2 is FRNRAP in the germline V gene. Here the CDR3 DNA reads TGTGCTAGTGGTCTGGTAACTACCGCCACCGGGGAGCTGTTTTTT. Encoded protein: CASGLVTTATGELFF.

A single count supports this clone. The V call is TRBV28, the J call TRBJ1-1; 8 nucleotides agree with TRBD1. Germline V gene lookup returns CDR1 MDHEN and CDR2 SYDVKM. The CDR3 has 17 amino acids. The J segment lost 7 bases and the V segment lost 2 bases, leaving 15 bases of the junction unmatched. The CDR3 loop reads CASSLGAVDREEGEAFF. Here the CDR3 DNA reads TGTGCCAGCAGTTTAGGGGCCGTGGACAGGGAGGAGGGTGAAGCTTTCTTT.

V gene TRBV28 combines with J gene TRBJ2-7; TRBD2 is a possible D gene (5 bases). V lost 2 bases and J 3 bases, leaving 14 bases between the germline ends. The CDR3 loop spans 15 amino acids. CDR1 is MDHEN and CDR2 is SYDVKM in the germline V gene. CDR3 sequence: CASSLVGIRDYEQYF. In DNA, the CDR3 is TGTGCCAGCAGTTTAGTCGGGATTCGGGACTACGAGCAGTACTTC. The complete variable domain, with remaining parts taken from reference TRBV28 and TRBJ2-7, reads DVKVTQSSRYLVKRTGEKVFLECVQDMDHENMFWYRQDPGLGLRLIYFSYDVKMKEKGDIPEGYSVSREKKERFSLILESASTNQTSMYLCASSLVGIRDYEQYFGPGTRLTVT.

The chain combines TRBV5-4 with TRBJ1-2; D gene unclear. The CDR3 consists of 15 residues. Trimming took off 7 bases at V and 3 bases at J, with 19 bases between the two ends. Per germline, CDR1 SGHNT and CDR2 YYREEE (reference sequence). CDR3 DNA sequence: TGTGCCAGCCATCGGATCGGGAATCTTGACTATGGCTACACCTTC. It translates to CASHRIGNLDYGYTF.

The rearrangement links TRBV6-6 to TRBJ2-2, with a tentative D call TRBD1 (5 bases). The CDR3 sequence is 17 residues long. V was clipped by 5 bases and J by 5 bases, with 21 bases between them. CDR1 MNHNY and CDR2 SVGAGI come from the germline V gene (reference sequence). CDR3 nucleotides: TGTGCCAGCAGTCGGGTTAGACAGTTGGCCTTAACCGGGGAGCTGTTTTTT. Its protein product is CASSRVRQLALTGELFF.

The chain carries TRBV19 and TRBJ2-7, with 8 bases matching TRBD1. V gave up 4 bases and J gave up 4 bases; unmatched junction bases: 3. Germline V gives CDR1 LNHDA, CDR2 SQIVND (reference sequence). This CDR3 contains 13 residues. The CDR3 region has the DNA TGTGCCAGTAGTAGACAGGGGAGTTACGAGCAGTACTTC. Translation: CASSRQGSYEQYF.

The rearrangement uses TRBV3-1 (or the pseudogene TRBV3-2) and TRBJ2-5, with no clear D. Trimming cost V 4 bases and J 7 bases, with 7 bases left between them. CDR1 is LGHDT, CDR2 YNNKEL, per germline (reference sequence). This CDR3 is built from 11 residues. CDR3 protein: CASSPGGTQYF. DNA for the CDR3: TGTGCCAGCAGCCCCGGTGGGACCCAGTACTTC.

The chain employs TRBV9 and TRBJ1-2, with D possibly being TRBD1 (6 bases). CDR1 is SGDLS and CDR2 is YYNGEE in the germline V gene. Trimming took 4 bases from V and 6 from J, leaving 16 bases between them. This CDR3 is 14 amino acids long. The CDR3, as DNA: TGTGCCAGCAGCTCACCAGGGACAAGAAATGGCTACACCTTC. It specifies CASSSPGTRNGYTF.

Only one count was recorded for this clone. The V and J genes are TRBV19 and TRBJ2-1; 8 bases match TRBD2. CDR1 LNHDA and CDR2 SQIVND come from the germline V gene (reference sequence). This CDR3 contains 16 residues. The ends lost 3 bases at V and 5 bases at J; junction bases unmatched: 9. CDR3 nucleotides: TGTGCCAGTAGTATGGGGACGGGAGGGCCCCACAATGAGCAGTTCTTC. Its translation: CASSMGTGGPHNEQFF.

CDR3 loop: CASRSSLNQPQHF. The CDR3 nucleotides read TGTGCCAGCAGGTCGAGCCTCAATCAGCCCCAGCATTTT. The chain is built from TRBV28 and TRBJ1-5; D ambiguous. Germline V gene data show CDR1 as MDHEN and CDR2 as SYDVKM. This CDR3 is 13 amino acids long. Deletions cut 6 bases from V and 3 bases from J, with 9 bases between.

This chain connects TRBV10-3 to TRBJ2-3; 12 positions match TRBD2. This CDR3 region has 15 residues. The trim removed 10 bases at V and 3 bases at J, leaving 8 bases unmatched. Germline assignment: CDR1 ENHRY and CDR2 SYGVKD. CDR3 DNA: TGTGCCACCCTGCCGACTAGCGGGAGTACAGATACGCAGTATTTT. It translates to CATLPTSGSTDTQYF.

The J gene is TRBJ1-4, the V gene TRBV11-2, with a tentative D call TRBD1 (5 bases). CDR3 length: 15 amino acids. Trimming stripped 5 bases from V and 7 bases from J, with 17 bases between. From germline, CDR1 is SGHAT and CDR2 FQNNGV. The CDR3 DNA reads TGTGCCAGCAGCCCGCCGGGGGGGGGTGTTGAAAAACTGTTTTTT. Residues: CASSPPGGGVEKLFF. The entire variable domain, with the rest obtained from reference TRBV11-2 and TRBJ1-4, is as follows: EAGVAQSPRYKIIEKRQSVAFWCNPISGHATLYWYQQILGQGPKLLIQFQNNGVVDDSQLPKDRFSAERLKGVDSTLKIQPAKLEDSAVYLCASSPPGGGVEKLFFGSGTQLSVL.

The chain links TRBV9 to TRBJ1-2; 7 nucleotides agree with TRBD1. The length of the CDR3 is 14 residues. J was trimmed by 5 bases and V by 0 bases; bases with no gene match: 4. Germline CDR1 is SGDLS and CDR2 is YYNGEE. The CDR3 region has the DNA TGTGCCAGCAGCGTAGAACCAGGGGGTTATGGCTACACCTTC. Translated: CASSVEPGGYGYTF. Full variable domain (outside the CDR3, taken from reference TRBV9 and TRBJ1-2): DSGVTQTPKHLITATGQRVTLRCSPRSGDLSVYWYQQSLDQGLQFLIQYYNGEERAKGNILERFSAQQFPDLHSELNLSSLELGDSALYFCASSVEPGGYGYTFGSGTRLTVV.

For this clone: The same CDR3 can be traced to other DNA sequences in this sample. V gene TRBV28 combines with J gene TRBJ1-2; TRBD1 matches at 7 bases. The CDR3 length is 12 residues. CDR1 is MDHEN and CDR2 is SYDVKM in the germline V gene. V trimming: 2 bases; J trimming: 7 bases; junction bases outside the gene matches: 1. The CDR3 coding sequence is TGTGCCAGCAGTTTAAGGGGGCTTGGCTACACCTTC. This gives the protein CASSLRGLGYTF.

The V and J genes are TRBV12-3 or TRBV12-4 and TRBJ1-3; D possibly corresponds to TRBD1 (6 bases). This CDR3 region has 13 residues. Deletions cut 7 bases from V and 9 bases from J, with 16 bases between. CDR3 amino acids: CASTTTGDSTIYF. CDR3 coding DNA: TGTGCCAGCACCACGACAGGAGACAGCACCATATATTTT.

The rearrangement uses TRBV7-8 and TRBJ2-4, with a tentative D call TRBD2 (6 bases). The V gene lost 1 base and the J gene lost 6 bases, with 10 bases spanning the gap. This CDR3 comprises 14 residues. Looked up from germline, CDR1 is SGHVS and CDR2 is FQNEAQ. The CDR3 coding sequence is TGTGCCAGCAGCTTAGAACTGGGAGGAAACATTCAGTACTTC. As protein: CASSLELGGNIQYF.

This clone was recorded only once. The genes are TRBV28 and TRBJ1-3; D remains ambiguous. This CDR3 comprises 13 residues. The germline V and J ends were trimmed by 3 bases and 8 bases, with 11 bases remaining between them. CDR1 and CDR2 (germline): MDHEN, SYDVKM. The CDR3 bases are TGTGCCAGCAGTTTGGCCCCCGGGGACACCATATATTTT. Residues: CASSLAPGDTIYF. Full variable domain (rest looked up from reference TRBV28 and TRBJ1-3): DVKVTQSSRYLVKRTGEKVFLECVQDMDHENMFWYRQDPGLGLRLIYFSYDVKMKEKGDIPEGYSVSREKKERFSLILESASTNQTSMYLCASSLAPGDTIYFGEGSWLTVV.

About this clone: The same CDR3 is also encoded by other DNA sequences in this sample. The chain combines TRBV19 with TRBJ2-1; 8 bases map to TRBD2. CDR1 LNHDA and CDR2 SQIVND come from the germline V gene (reference sequence). The CDR3 contains 16 residues. V trimming: 2 bases; J trimming: 0 bases; junction bases outside the gene matches: 3. CDR3 protein: CASSIRLAGSYNEQFF. For the CDR3, the DNA is TGTGCCAGTAGTATACGGCTAGCGGGCTCCTACAATGAGCAGTTCTTC.

The chain carries TRBV7-9 and TRBJ2-1; D might be TRBD2 (5 bases). From germline, CDR1 is SEHNR and CDR2 FQNEAQ (reference sequence). The CDR3 sequence is 15 residues long. The V end lost 5 bases, the J end lost 0 bases, and 11 bases lay between the germline ends. For the CDR3, the DNA is TGTGCCAGCAGCCCCCGCGGGTACTCCTACAATGAGCAGTTCTTC. Translation: CASSPRGYSYNEQFF.

The rearrangement uses TRBV7-2 and TRBJ2-3, with TRBD1 as a possible D gene (6 bases). Germline CDR1 reads SGHTA; CDR2 reads FQGNSA. V was clipped by 1 base and J by 6 bases, with 17 bases between them. The CDR3 runs to 16 residues. In DNA, the CDR3 is TGTGCCAGCAGCTTAGGGTTAGGCAGGGGCCAGGATACGCAGTATTTT. Translated: CASSLGLGRGQDTQYF.